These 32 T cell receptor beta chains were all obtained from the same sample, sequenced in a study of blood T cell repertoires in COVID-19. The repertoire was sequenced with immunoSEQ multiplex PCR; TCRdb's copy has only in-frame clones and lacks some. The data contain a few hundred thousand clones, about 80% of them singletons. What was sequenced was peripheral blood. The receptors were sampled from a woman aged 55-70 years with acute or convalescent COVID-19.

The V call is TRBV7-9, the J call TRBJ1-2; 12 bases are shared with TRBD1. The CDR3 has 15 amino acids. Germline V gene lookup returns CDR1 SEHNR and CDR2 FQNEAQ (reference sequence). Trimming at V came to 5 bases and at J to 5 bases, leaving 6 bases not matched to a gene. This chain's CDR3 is CASSGGTGGAYGYTF. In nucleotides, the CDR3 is TGTGCCAGCAGCGGTGGGACAGGGGGCGCGTATGGCTACACCTTC.

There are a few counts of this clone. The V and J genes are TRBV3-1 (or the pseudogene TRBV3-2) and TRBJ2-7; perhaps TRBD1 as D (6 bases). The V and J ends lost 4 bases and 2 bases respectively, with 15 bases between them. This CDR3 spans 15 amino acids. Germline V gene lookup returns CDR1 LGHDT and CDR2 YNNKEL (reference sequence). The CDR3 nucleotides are TGTGCCAGCAGCCCCACAGGGTACCCTACCTACGAGCAGTACTTC. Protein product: CASSPTGYPTYEQYF.

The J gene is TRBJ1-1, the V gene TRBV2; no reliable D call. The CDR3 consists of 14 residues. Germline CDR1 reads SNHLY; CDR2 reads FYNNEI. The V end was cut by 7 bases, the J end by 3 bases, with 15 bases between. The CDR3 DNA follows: TGTGCCAGCAAAAGGGATAGGGAGGACACTGAAGCTTTCTTT. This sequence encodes CASKRDREDTEAFF.

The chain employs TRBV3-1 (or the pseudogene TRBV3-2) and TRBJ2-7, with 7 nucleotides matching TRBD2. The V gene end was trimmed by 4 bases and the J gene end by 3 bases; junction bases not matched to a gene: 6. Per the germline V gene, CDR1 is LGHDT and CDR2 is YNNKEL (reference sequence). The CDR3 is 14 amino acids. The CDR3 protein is CASSREGGDYEQYF. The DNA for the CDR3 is TGTGCCAGCAGCCGGGAGGGAGGGGACTACGAGCAGTACTTC.

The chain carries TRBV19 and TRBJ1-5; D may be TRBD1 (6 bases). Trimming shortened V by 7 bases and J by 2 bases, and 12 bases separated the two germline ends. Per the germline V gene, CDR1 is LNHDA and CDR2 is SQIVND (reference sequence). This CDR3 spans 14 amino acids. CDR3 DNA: TGTGCCAGTACACAGGGATGGGGCAATCAGCCCCAGCATTTT. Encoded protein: CASTQGWGNQPQHF.

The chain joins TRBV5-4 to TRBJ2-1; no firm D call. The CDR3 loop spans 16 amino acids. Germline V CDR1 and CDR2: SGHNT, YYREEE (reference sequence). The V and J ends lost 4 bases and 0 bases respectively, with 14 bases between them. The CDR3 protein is CASSPLNSFSYNEQFF. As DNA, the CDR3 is TGTGCCAGCAGCCCCCTTAACAGTTTCTCCTACAATGAGCAGTTCTTC.

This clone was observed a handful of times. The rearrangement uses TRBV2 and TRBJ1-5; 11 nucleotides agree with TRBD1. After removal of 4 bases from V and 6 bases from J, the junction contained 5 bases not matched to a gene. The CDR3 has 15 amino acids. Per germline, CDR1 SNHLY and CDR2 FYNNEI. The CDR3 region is CASSAGGTGGQPQHF. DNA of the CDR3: TGTGCCAGCAGTGCGGGCGGGACAGGGGGTCAGCCCCAGCATTTT.

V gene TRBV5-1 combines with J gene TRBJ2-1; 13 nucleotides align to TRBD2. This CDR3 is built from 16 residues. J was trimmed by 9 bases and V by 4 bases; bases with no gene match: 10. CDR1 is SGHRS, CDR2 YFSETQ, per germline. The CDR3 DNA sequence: TGCGCCAGCAGCAAAAGCGGGACTAGCGGGATGGGTGAGCAGTTCTTC. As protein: CASSKSGTSGMGEQFF.

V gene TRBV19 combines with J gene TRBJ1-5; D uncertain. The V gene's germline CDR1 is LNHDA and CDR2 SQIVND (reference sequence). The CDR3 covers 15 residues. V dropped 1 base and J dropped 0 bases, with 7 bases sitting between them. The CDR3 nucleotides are TGTGCCAGTAGTATAGTGGCCGTTAGCAATCAGCCCCAGCATTTT. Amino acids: CASSIVAVSNQPQHF. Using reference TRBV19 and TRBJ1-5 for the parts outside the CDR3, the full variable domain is DGGITQSPKYLFRKEGQNVTLSCEQNLNHDAMYWYRQDPGQGLRLIYYSQIVNDFQKGDIAEGYSVSREKKESFPLTVTSAQKNPTAFYLCASSIVAVSNQPQHFGDGTRLSIL.

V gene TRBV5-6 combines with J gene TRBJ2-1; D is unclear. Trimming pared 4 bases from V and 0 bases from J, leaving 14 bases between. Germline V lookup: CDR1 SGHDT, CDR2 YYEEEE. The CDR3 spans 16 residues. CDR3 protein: CASSTGGNPSYNEQFF. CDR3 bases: TGTGCCAGCAGCACTGGTGGTAATCCCTCCTACAATGAGCAGTTCTTC.

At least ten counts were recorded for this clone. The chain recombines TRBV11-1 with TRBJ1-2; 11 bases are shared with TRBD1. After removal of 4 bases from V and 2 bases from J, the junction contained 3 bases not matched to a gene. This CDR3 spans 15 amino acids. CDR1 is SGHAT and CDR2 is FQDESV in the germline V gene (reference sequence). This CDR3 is CASSSRTGGNYGYTF. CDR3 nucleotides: TGTGCCAGCAGCTCCAGGACAGGGGGCAACTATGGCTACACCTTC.

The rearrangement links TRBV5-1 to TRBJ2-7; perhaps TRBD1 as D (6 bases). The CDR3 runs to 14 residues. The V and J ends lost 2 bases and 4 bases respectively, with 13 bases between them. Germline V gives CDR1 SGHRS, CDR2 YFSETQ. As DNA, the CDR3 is TGCGCCAGCAGCTTAGGGCCAGGGGCTTACGAGCAGTACTTC. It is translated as CASSLGPGAYEQYF.

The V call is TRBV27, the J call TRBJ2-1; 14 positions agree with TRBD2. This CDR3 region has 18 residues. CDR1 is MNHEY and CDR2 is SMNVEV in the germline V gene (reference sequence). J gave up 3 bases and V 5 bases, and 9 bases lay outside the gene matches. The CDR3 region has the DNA TGTGCCAGCAGTCCTCCCACCGGGACTAGCGGGGGCTACAATGAGCAGTTCTTC. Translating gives CASSPPTGTSGGYNEQFF.

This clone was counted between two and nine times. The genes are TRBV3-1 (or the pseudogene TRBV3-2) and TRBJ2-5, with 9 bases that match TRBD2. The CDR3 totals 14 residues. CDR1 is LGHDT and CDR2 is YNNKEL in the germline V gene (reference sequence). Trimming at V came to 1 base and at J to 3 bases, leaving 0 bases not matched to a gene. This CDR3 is CASSQGLAEETQYF. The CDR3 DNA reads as TGTGCCAGCAGCCAAGGACTAGCGGAAGAGACCCAGTACTTC.

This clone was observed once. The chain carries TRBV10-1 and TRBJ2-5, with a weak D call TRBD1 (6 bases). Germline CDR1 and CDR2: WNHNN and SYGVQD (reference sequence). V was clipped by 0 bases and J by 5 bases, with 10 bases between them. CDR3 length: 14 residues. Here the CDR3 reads CASSESTGHETQYF. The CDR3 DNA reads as TGCGCCAGCAGTGAGTCGACAGGTCATGAGACCCAGTACTTC.

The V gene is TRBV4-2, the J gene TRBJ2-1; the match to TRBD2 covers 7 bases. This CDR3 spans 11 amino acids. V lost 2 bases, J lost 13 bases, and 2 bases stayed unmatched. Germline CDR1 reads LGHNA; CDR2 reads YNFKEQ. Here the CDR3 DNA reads TGTGCCAGCAGCCAAAGCGGGGTACAGTTCTTC. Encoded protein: CASSQSGVQFF.

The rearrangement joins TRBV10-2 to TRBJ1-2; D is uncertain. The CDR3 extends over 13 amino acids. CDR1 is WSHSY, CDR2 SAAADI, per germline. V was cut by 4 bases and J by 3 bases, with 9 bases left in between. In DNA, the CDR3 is TGCGCCAGCAGTGCCAGTCGGGACTATGGCTACACCTTC. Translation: CASSASRDYGYTF.

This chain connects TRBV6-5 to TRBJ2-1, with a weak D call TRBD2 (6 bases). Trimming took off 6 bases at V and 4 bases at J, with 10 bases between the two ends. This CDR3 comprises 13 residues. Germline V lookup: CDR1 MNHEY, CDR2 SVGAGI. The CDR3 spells CASSTTRYNEQFF. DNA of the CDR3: TGTGCCAGCAGCACGACTAGGTACAATGAGCAGTTCTTC.

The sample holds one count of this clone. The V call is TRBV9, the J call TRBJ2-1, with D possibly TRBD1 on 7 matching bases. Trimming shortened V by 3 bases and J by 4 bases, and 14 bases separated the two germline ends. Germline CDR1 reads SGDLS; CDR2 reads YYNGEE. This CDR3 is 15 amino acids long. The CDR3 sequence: CASSGGDSQYNEQFF. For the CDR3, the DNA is TGTGCCAGCAGCGGGGGGGACAGTCAATACAATGAGCAGTTCTTC.

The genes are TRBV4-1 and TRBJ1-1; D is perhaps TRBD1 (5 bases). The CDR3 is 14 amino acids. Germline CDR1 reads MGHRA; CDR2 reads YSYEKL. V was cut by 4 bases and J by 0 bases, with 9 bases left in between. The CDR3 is CASSLRQMNTEAFF. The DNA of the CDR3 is TGCGCCAGCAGCCTTCGACAGATGAACACTGAAGCTTTCTTT.

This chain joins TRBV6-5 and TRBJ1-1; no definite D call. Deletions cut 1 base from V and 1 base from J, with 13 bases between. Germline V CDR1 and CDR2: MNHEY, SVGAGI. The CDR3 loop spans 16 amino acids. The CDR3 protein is CASSYFGVSRNTEAFF. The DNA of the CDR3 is TGTGCCAGCAGTTACTTCGGCGTATCTAGGAACACTGAAGCTTTCTTT.

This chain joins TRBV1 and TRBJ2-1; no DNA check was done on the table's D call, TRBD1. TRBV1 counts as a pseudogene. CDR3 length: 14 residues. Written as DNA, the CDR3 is TGCACCCCCCAGGGGGAGAGCTCCTACAATGAGCAGTTCTTC. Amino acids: CTPQGESSYNEQFF.

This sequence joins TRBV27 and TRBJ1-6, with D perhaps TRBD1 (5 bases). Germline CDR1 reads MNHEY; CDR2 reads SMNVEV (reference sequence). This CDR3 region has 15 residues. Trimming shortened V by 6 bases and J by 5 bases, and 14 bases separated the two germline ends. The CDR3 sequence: CASSAGGRNNSPLHF. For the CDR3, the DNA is TGTGCCAGCAGCGCCGGGGGTAGGAATAATTCACCCCTCCACTTT.

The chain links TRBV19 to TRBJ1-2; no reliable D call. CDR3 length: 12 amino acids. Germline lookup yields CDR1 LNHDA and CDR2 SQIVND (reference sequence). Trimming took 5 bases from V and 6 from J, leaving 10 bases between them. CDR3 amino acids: CASSSRGHGYTF. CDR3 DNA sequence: TGTGCCAGTAGTTCTCGGGGTCATGGCTACACCTTC.

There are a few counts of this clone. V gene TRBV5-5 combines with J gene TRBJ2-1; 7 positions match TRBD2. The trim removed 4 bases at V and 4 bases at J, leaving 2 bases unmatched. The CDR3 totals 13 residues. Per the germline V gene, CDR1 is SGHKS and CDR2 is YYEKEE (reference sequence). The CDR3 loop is CASSLGLYNEQFF. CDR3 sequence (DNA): TGTGCCAGCAGCCTGGGACTATACAATGAGCAGTTCTTC.

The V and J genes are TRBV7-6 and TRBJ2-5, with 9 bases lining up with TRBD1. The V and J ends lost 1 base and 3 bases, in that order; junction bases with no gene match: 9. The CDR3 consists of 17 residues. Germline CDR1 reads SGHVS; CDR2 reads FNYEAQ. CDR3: CASSLGLGTGGEETQYF. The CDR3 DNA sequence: TGTGCCAGCAGCTTAGGGCTCGGAACAGGGGGCGAAGAGACCCAGTACTTC.

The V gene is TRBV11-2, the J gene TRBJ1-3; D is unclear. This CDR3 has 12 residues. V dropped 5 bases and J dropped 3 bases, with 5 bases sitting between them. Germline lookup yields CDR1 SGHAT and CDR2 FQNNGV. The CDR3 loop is CASSPFGNTIYF. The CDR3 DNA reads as TGTGCCAGCAGCCCCTTTGGAAACACCATATATTTT.

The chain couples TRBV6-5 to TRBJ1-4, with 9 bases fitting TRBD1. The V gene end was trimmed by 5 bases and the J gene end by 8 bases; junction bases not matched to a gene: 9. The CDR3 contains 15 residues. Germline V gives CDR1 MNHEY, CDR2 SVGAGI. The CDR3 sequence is CASSLTGQGGEKLFF. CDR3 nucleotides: TGTGCCAGCAGTCTCACGGGACAGGGAGGGGAAAAACTGTTTTTT.

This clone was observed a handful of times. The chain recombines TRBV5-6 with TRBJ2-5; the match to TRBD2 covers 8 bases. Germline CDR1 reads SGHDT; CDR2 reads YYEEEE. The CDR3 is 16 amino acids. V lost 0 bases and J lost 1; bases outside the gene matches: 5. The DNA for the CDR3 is TGTGCCAGCAGCTTGGTTAGCGGGGCGATCCAAGAGACCCAGTACTTC. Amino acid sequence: CASSLVSGAIQETQYF.

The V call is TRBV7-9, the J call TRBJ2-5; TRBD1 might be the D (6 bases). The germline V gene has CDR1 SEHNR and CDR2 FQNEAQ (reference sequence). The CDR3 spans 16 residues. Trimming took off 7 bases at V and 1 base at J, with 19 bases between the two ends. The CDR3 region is CASITGRQQIQETQYF. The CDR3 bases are TGTGCCAGCATAACAGGGAGACAGCAGATCCAAGAGACCCAGTACTTC.

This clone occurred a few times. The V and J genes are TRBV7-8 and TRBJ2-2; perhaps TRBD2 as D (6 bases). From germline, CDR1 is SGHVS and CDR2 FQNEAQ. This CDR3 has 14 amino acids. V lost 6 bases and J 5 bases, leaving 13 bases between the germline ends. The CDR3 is CASRRGGVTGELFF. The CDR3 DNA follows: TGTGCCAGCAGGCGGGGTGGGGTTACCGGGGAGCTGTTTTTT.

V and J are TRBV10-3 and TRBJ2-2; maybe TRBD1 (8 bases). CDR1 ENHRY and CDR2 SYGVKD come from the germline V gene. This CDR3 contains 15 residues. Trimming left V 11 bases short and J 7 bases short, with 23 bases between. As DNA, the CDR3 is TGTGCCGTCGGGGGGAGGCAGGGGGCCGGCGGGGAGCTGTTTTTT. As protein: CAVGGRQGAGGELFF.